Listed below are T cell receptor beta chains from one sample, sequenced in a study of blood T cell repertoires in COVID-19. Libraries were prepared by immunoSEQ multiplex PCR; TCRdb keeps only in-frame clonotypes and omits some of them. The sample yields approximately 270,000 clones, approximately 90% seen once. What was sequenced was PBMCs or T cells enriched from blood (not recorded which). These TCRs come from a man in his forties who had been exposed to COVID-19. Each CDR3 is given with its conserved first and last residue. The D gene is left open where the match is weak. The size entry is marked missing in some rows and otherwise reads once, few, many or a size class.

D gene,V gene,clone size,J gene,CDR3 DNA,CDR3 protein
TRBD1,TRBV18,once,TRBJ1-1,TGTGCCAGCTCACCAGCCACCGGGACAGTGAACACTGAAGCTTTCTTT,CASSPATGTVNTEAFF
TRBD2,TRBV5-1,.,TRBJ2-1,TGCGCCAGCAGCTTGCGCCCTAGCGGAGCCTACAATGAGCAGTTCTTC,CASSLRPSGAYNEQFF
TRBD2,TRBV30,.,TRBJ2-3,TGTGCCTGGTCTAGCGGAAGTATGCAGTATTTT,CAWSSGSMQYF
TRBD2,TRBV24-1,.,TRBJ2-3,TGTGCCACCAGTGAAGAGCGGGATAGGAGGGATACGCAGTATTTT,CATSEERDRRDTQYF
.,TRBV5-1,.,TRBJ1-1,TGCGCCAGCAGCTTGGTGCCGGTGAACACTGAAGCTTTCTTT,CASSLVPVNTEAFF
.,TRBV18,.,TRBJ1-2,TGTGCCAGCTCACCACCGAACCGGGACTATGGCTACACCTTC,CASSPPNRDYGYTF
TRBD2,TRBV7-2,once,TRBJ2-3,TGTGCCAGCAGCTTGTTAGCGGGAGATACGCAGTATTTT,CASSLLAGDTQYF
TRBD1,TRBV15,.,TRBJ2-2,TGTGCCACCCAACGAACAGGGGGCTCTGGGGAGCTGTTTTTT,CATQRTGGSGELFF
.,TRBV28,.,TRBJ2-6,TGTGCCAGCAGTTCATACAGCCGCTCTGGGGCCAACGTCCTGACTTTC,CASSSYSRSGANVLTF
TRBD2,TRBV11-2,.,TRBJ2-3,TGTGCCAGCAGCCGGACTAGCGGGGCCGCAGATACGCAGTATTTT,CASSRTSGAADTQYF
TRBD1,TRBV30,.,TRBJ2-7,TGTGCCTGGGAAGGGACAGGGAACTACGAGCAGTACTTC,CAWEGTGNYEQYF
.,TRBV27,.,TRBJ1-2,TGTGCCAGCAGTTTATCGACAGGAAGGTACCATGGCTACACCTTC,CASSLSTGRYHGYTF
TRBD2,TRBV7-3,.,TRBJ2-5,TGTGCCAGCAGCCCGCTGACTAGCGCGCCTCAAGAGACCCAGTACTTC,CASSPLTSAPQETQYF
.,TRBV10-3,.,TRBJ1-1,TGTGCCATCAGTGAGGGAGGGGTGTTCACTGAAGCTTTCTTT,CAISEGGVFTEAFF
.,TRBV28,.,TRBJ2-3,TGTGCCAGCACCACCGGTGAGGCTTCGCGCACAGATACGCAGTATTTT,CASTTGEASRTDTQYF
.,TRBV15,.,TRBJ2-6,TGTGCCACCAGCAGAGTATCAGGTTCGGGGGCCAACGTCCTGACTTTC,CATSRVSGSGANVLTF
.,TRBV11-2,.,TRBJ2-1,TGTGCCAGCAGCTCCGTTGCTGGGCCGCGTTCCTACAATGAGCAGTTCTTC,CASSSVAGPRSYNEQFF
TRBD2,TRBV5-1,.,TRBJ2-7,TGCGCCAGCAGCTTGACGGGAGGGGGGTACGAGCAGTACTTC,CASSLTGGGYEQYF
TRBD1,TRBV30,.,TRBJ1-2,TGTGCCTGGAGTGTAGGTCCAGGGGGCTGGGGCTACACCTTC,CAWSVGPGGWGYTF
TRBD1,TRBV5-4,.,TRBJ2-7,TGTGCCAGCAACAACCTCTTAACAGGGGGCGAGCAGTACTTC,CASNNLLTGGEQYF
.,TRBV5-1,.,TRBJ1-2,TGCGCCAGCAGCTTGCTGGGGCCGGATGGCTACACCTTC,CASSLLGPDGYTF
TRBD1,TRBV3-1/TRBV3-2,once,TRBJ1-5,TGTGCCAGCAGCCAAGATGGACAGGGCAGCAATCAGCCCCAGCATTTT,CASSQDGQGSNQPQHF
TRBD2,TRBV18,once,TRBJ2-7,TGTGCCAGCTCACCAATCACACTAGCGGGAGGAGGTAACGAGCAGTACTTC,CASSPITLAGGGNEQYF
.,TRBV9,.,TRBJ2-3,TGTGCCAGCAGCGTGTTGGAAGGGGTCCCAGATACGCAGTATTTT,CASSVLEGVPDTQYF
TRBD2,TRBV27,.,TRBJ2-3,TGTGCCAGCAGTTCCGCCTTTCCCGGACTAGCAGGTGACACAGATACGCAGTATTTT,CASSSAFPGLAGDTDTQYF
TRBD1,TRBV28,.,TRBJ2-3,TGTGCCAGCAGCACCGTTTCGCTCGGACAGGGGACTAGCACAGATACGCAGTATTTT,CASSTVSLGQGTSTDTQYF
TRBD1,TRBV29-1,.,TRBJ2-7,TGCAGCGTTGAGTATGGACAGGGGGGCCACGAGCAGTACTTC,CSVEYGQGGHEQYF